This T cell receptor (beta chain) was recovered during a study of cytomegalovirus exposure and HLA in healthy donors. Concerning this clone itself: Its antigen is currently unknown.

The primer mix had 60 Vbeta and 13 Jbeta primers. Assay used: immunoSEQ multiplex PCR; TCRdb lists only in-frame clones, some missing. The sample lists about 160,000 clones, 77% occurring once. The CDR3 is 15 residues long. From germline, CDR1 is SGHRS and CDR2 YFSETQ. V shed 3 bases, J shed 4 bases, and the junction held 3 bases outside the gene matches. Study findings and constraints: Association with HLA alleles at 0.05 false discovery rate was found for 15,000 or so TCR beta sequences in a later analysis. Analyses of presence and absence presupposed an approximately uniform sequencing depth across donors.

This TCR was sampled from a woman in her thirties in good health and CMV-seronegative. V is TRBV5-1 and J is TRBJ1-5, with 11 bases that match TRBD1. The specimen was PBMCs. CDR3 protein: CASSWGTGGNQPQHF. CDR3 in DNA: TGCGCCAGCAGCTGGGGGACAGGGGGGAATCAGCCCCAGCATTTT.